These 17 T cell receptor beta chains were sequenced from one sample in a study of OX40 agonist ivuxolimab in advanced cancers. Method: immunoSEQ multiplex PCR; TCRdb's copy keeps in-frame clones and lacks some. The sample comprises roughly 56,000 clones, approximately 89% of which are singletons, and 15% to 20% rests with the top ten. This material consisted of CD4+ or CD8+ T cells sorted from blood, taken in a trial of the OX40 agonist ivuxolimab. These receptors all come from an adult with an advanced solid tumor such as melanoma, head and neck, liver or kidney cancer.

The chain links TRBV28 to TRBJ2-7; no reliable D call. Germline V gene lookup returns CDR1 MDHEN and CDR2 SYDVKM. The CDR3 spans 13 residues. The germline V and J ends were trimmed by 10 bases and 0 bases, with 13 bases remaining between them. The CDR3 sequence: CATEGHSSYEQYF. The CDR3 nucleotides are TGTGCCACTGAAGGCCATAGCTCCTACGAGCAGTACTTC.

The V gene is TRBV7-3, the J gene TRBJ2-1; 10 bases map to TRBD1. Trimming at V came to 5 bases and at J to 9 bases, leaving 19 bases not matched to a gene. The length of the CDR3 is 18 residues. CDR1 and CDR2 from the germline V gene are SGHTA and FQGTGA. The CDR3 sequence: CASSTPSAGTGEMAEQFF. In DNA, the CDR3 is TGTGCCAGCAGCACTCCCTCCGCCGGGACAGGGGAGATGGCTGAGCAGTTCTTC.

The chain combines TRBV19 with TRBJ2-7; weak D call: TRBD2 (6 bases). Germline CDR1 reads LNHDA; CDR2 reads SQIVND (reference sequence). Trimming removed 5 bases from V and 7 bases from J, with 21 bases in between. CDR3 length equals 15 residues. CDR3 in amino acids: CASSSRGSGGDEQYF. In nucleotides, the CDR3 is TGTGCCAGTAGTTCTCGGGGGTCTGGTGGGGATGAGCAGTACTTC.

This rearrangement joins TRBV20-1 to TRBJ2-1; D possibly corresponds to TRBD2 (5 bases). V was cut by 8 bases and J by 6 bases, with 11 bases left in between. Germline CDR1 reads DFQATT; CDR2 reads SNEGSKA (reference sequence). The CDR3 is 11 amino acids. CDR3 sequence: CSPLVGNEQFF. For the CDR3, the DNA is TGCAGTCCACTAGTAGGCAATGAGCAGTTCTTC.

The CDR3 DNA sequence: TGTGCCAGCAGTTTGACGGGCGGGAGGACCCCCGAGTACTTC. Translation gives CASSLTGGRTPEYF. This chain uses TRBV6-5 with TRBJ2-5; 8 bases match TRBD2. The V and J ends lost 4 bases and 12 bases, in that order; junction bases with no gene match: 13. This CDR3 has 14 residues. Germline-derived CDR1 and CDR2 are MNHEY and SVGAGI.

The CDR3 DNA reads as TGTGCCAGCAGTTATGTGCGGGCCCCCGGGGAGCTGTTTTTT. Residues: CASSYVRAPGELFF. The rearrangement links TRBV6-5 to TRBJ2-2, with D perhaps TRBD2 (5 bases). This CDR3 spans 14 amino acids. Germline V gene sequence: CDR1 MNHEY, CDR2 SVGAGI. Trimming removed 3 bases at V and 6 bases at J, with 11 bases between.

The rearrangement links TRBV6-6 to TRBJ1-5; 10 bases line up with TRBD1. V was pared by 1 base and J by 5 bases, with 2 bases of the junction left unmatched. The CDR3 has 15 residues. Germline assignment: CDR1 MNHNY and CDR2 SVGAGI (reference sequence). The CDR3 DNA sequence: TGTGCCAGCAGTTACTGGGGGACAGGGGATCAGCCCCAGCATTTT. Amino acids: CASSYWGTGDQPQHF.

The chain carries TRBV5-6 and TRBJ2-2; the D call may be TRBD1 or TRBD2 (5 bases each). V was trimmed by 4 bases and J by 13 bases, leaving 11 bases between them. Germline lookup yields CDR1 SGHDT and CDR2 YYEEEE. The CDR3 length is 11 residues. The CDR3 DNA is TGTGCCAGCAGCGAGGGAAGGGGGCTGTTTTTT. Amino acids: CASSEGRGLFF.

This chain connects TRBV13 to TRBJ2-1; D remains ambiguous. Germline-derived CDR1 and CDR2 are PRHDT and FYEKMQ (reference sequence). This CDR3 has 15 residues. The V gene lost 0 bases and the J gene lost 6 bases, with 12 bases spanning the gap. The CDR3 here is CASSLGLGWVNEQFF. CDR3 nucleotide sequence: TGTGCCAGCAGCTTAGGCCTAGGATGGGTCAATGAGCAGTTCTTC.

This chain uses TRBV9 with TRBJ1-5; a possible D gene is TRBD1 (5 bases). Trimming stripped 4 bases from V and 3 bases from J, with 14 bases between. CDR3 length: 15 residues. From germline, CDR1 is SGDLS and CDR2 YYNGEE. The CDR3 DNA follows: TGTGCCAGCAGCACTTCTGGGGCGGACAATCAGCCCCAGCATTTT. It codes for CASSTSGADNQPQHF.

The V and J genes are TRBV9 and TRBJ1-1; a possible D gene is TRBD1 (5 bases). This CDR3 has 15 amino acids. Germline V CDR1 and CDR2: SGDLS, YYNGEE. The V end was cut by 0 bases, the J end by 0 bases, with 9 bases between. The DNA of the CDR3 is TGTGCCAGCAGCGTAGCAGGGAGCATGAACACTGAAGCTTTCTTT. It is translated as CASSVAGSMNTEAFF. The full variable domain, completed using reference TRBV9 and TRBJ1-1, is DSGVTQTPKHLITATGQRVTLRCSPRSGDLSVYWYQQSLDQGLQFLIQYYNGEERAKGNILERFSAQQFPDLHSELNLSSLELGDSALYFCASSVAGSMNTEAFFGQGTRLTVV.

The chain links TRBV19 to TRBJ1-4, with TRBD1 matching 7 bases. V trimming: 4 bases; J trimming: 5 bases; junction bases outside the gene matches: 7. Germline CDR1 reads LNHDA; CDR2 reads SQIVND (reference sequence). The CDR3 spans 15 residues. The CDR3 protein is CASSTRGTPNEKLFF. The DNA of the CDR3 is TGTGCCAGTAGTACCAGGGGGACGCCAAATGAAAAACTGTTTTTT.

This CDR3 is CASSKTGNEQYF. CDR3 sequence (DNA): TGTGCCAGCAGCAAGACAGGAAACGAGCAGTACTTC. The J gene is TRBJ2-7, the V gene TRBV7-2; a possible D gene is TRBD1 (6 bases). This CDR3 spans 12 amino acids. V was trimmed by 5 bases and J by 5 bases, leaving 10 bases between them. Germline V gene sequence: CDR1 SGHTA, CDR2 FQGNSA. The whole variable domain, filled in from reference TRBV7-2 and TRBJ2-7, reads GAGVSQSPSNKVTEKGKDVELRCDPISGHTALYWYRQSLGQGLEFLIYFQGNSAPDKSGLPSDRFSAERTGGSVSTLTIQRTQQEDSAVYLCASSKTGNEQYFGPGTRLTVT.

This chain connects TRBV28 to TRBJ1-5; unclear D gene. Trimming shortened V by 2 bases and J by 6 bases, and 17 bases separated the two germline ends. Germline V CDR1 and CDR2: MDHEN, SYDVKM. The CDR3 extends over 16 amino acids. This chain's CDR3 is CASSLQGTVGGQPQHF. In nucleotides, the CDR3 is TGTGCCAGCAGTTTACAAGGTACAGTCGGCGGTCAGCCCCAGCATTTT. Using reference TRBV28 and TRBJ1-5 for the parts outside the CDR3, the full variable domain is DVKVTQSSRYLVKRTGEKVFLECVQDMDHENMFWYRQDPGLGLRLIYFSYDVKMKEKGDIPEGYSVSREKKERFSLILESASTNQTSMYLCASSLQGTVGGQPQHFGDGTRLSIL.

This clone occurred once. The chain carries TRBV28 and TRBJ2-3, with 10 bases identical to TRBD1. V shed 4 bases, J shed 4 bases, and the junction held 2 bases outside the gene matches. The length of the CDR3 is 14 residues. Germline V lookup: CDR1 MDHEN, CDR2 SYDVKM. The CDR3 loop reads CASSWGTGADTQYF. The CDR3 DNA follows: TGTGCCAGCAGTTGGGGGACAGGGGCAGATACGCAGTATTTT.

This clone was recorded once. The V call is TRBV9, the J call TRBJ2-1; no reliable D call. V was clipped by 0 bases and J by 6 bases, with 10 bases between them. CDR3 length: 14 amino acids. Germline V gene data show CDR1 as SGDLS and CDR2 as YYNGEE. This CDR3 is CASSVDDFTNEQFF. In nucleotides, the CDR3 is TGTGCCAGCAGCGTAGATGACTTTACCAATGAGCAGTTCTTC. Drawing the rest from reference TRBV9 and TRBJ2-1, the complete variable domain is DSGVTQTPKHLITATGQRVTLRCSPRSGDLSVYWYQQSLDQGLQFLIQYYNGEERAKGNILERFSAQQFPDLHSELNLSSLELGDSALYFCASSVDDFTNEQFFGPGTRLTVL.

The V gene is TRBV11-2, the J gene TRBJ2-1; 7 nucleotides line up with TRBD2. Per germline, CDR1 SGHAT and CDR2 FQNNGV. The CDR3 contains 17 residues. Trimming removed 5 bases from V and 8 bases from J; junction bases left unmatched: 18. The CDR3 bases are TGTGCCAGCAGCGCCCAAGGGGCGGGTATCGCGGGGGATGAGCAGTTCTTC. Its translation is CASSAQGAGIAGDEQFF.